This entry is about one T cell receptor (beta chain). What it binds is unknown. These data belong to a study of cytomegalovirus exposure and HLA in healthy donors. PCR employed 60 Vbeta and 13 Jbeta primers. Some clones are missing from TCRdb's copy, which holds only in-frame ones; the method was immunoSEQ multiplex PCR. The sample yields over 150,000 clones, 85% seen once. Germline CDR1 and CDR2: SGHDT and YYEEEE. After removal of 5 bases from V and 3 bases from J, the junction contained 15 bases not matched to a gene. This CDR3 has 18 amino acids. Findings and limits, study-wide: Rates of TCR association differed by HLA locus in a later analysis, with DRB1 highest and HLA-C lowest.

The rearrangement joins TRBV5-6 to TRBJ1-5, with 9 bases identical to TRBD1. The receptor was derived from a boy aged 2 to 10 in good health and CMV-seronegative. The sample comprised PBMCs. This CDR3 is CASSYLGQGEFDNQPQHF. In nucleotides, the CDR3 is TGTGCCAGCAGTTACTTGGGACAGGGAGAATTTGACAATCAGCCCCAGCATTTT.